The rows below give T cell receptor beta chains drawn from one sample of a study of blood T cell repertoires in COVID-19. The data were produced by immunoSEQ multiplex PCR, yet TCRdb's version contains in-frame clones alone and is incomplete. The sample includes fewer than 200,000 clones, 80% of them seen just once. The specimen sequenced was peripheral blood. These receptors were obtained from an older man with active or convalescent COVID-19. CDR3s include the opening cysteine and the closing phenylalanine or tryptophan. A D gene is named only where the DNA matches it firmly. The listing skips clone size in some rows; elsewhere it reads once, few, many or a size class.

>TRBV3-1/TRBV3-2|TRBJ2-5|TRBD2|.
CASSLGAGGPEETQYF
TGTGCCAGCAGCCTGGGAGCGGGAGGGCCGGAGGAGACCCAGTACTTC
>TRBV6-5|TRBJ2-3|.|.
CASRGGPSTDTQYF
TGTGCCAGCAGGGGGGGACCTAGCACAGATACGCAGTATTTT
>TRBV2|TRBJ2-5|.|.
CASSSQLGFETQYF
TGTGCCAGCAGTTCCCAACTAGGGTTTGAGACCCAGTACTTC
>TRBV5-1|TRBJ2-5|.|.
CASSQNAPGGLGETQYF
TGCGCCAGCAGCCAAAACGCGCCCGGAGGGCTCGGAGAGACCCAGTACTTC
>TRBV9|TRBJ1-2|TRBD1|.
CASSGLTGNYGYTF
TGTGCCAGCAGCGGACTGACAGGGAACTATGGCTACACCTTC
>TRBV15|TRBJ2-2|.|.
CATSRGAGRTGELFF
TGTGCCACCAGCAGAGGCGCAGGGCGAACCGGGGAGCTGTTTTTT
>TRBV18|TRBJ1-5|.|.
CASSPTRGAGQPQHF
TGTGCCAGCTCACCAACGAGGGGCGCGGGACAGCCCCAGCATTTT
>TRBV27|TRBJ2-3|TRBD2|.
CASNPRTSGPTDTQYF
TGTGCCAGCAATCCACGGACTAGCGGGCCGACAGATACGCAGTATTTT
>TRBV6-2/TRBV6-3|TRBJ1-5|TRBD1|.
CASSFKRGQGASDSNQPQHF
TGTGCCAGCAGTTTCAAACGCGGACAGGGGGCCTCTGATAGCAATCAGCCCCAGCATTTT
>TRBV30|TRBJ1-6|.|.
CAWSGGSLDSPLHF
TGTGCCTGGAGTGGGGGCTCCCTTGATTCACCCCTCCACTTT
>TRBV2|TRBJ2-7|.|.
CATRLTESSYEQYF
TGTGCCACGCGATTGACAGAGAGCTCCTACGAGCAGTACTTC
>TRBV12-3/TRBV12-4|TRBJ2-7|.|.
CATTGPPDLEQYF
TGTGCCACGACAGGACCCCCAGACCTAGAGCAGTACTTC
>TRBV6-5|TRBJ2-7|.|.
CASSYAAGESYEQYF
TGTGCCAGCAGTTACGCGGCAGGGGAATCCTACGAGCAGTACTTC
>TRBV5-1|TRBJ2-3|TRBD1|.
CASSYNTQGVTDTQYF
TGCGCCAGCAGCTACAACACACAGGGGGTCACAGATACGCAGTATTTT
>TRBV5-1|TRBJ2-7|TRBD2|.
CASSPAWTSGTGEQYF
TGCGCCAGCAGCCCAGCCTGGACTAGCGGGACTGGCGAGCAGTACTTC
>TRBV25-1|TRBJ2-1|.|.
CATTAGAGTPLYNEQFF
TGTGCCACCACGGCGGGGGCGGGCACTCCCCTCTACAATGAGCAGTTCTTC
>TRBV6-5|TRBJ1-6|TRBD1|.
CASSSTGTGASLHF
TGTGCCAGCAGTTCGACCGGGACAGGGGCCTCCCTCCACTTT
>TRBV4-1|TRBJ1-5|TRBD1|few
CASSHPAGTESNQPQHF
TGCGCCAGCAGCCACCCTGCCGGGACAGAAAGCAATCAGCCCCAGCATTTT
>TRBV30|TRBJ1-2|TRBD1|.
CAWSVGTARGSNYGYTF
TGTGCCTGGAGTGTAGGGACAGCCAGGGGGTCCAACTATGGCTACACCTTC
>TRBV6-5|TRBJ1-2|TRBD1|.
CASSPGAGGWYGYTF
TGTGCCAGCAGTCCGGGGGCAGGGGGCTGGTATGGCTACACCTTC
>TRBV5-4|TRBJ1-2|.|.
CASSLRTEANYGYTF
TGTGCCAGCAGCTTGAGGACAGAAGCTAACTATGGCTACACCTTC
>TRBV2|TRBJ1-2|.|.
CASRGLAYGYTF
TGTGCCAGCAGGGGGCTTGCGTATGGCTACACCTTC
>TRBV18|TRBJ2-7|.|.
CASSPRQVIYEQYF
TGTGCCAGCTCACCTCGACAGGTGATTTACGAGCAGTACTTC
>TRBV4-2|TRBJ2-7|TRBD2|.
CASSRSTSGGAYEQYF
TGTGCCAGCAGTCGATCAACTAGCGGGGGGGCCTACGAGCAGTACTTC
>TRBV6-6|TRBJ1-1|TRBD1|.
CASSYQGVNTEAFF
TGTGCCAGCAGTTACCAGGGGGTGAACACTGAAGCTTTCTTT
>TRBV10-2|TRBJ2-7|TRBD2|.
CASMASGFPIGYEQYF
TGCGCCAGCATGGCTAGCGGATTTCCAATTGGGTACGAGCAGTACTTC